Here is one T cell receptor beta chain with its context. The sample is drawn from a study of blood T cell repertoires in COVID-19. Study context: The United States, Italy and Spain provided the acute and convalescent COVID-19 samples.

Germline V lookup: CDR1 LGHDT, CDR2 YNNKEL (reference sequence). The CDR3 sequence is 13 residues long. V was shortened by 2 bases and J by 7 bases, with 11 bases between the two germline ends. Measured with immunoSEQ multiplex PCR; TCRdb has only the in-frame clones, and not every one. Altogether approximately 74,000 clones are present, 88% being singletons, with the ten largest covering roughly 1.2%. The source of this sequence is a woman aged 55-69 years with acute or convalescent COVID-19. Sequenced sample: peripheral blood. V gene TRBV3-1 (or the pseudogene TRBV3-2) combines with J gene TRBJ1-1, with D unclear. CDR3 amino acids: CASSQLGGGEAFF. In DNA, the CDR3 is TGTGCCAGCAGCCAACTTGGAGGAGGTGAAGCTTTCTTT.